This is a list of T cell receptor beta chains from one sample in a study of T cells after yellow fever vaccination. A single record per CDR3 protein comes from TCRdb applying MiXCR to the 5' RACE reads. The table lists 100,000 to 150,000 distinct CDR3 sequences, roughly 15% of them singletons, with 35% to 45% in the top ten. This material consisted of CD8+ T cells sorted from PBMCs, taken 5 days after the yellow fever booster vaccination. These receptors were obtained from a man aged 18 to 30 who received the YFV17D yellow fever vaccine. CDR3s include the opening cysteine and the closing phenylalanine or tryptophan. The D gene is left open where the match is weak. Clone size is shown for a subset of rows, as once, few, many or a class of expanded clone.

D gene,V gene,clone size,J gene,CDR3 protein,CDR3 DNA
.,TRBV6-6,.,TRBJ1-5,CASSPPPGIGPQHF,TGTGCCAGCAGTCCGCCGCCGGGGATAGGGCCCCAGCATTTT
TRBD1,TRBV12-3/TRBV12-4,few,TRBJ2-7,CASRDRVGGEQYF,TGTGCCAGCAGGGACAGGGTTGGGGGCGAGCAGTACTTC
.,TRBV27,many,TRBJ2-2,CASSLIAGELFF,TGTGCCAGCTCCCTCATTGCCGGGGAGCTGTTTTTT
TRBD1,TRBV12-3/TRBV12-4,few,TRBJ1-2,CASSSPTGGYYGYTF,TGTGCCAGCAGTTCCCCGACAGGGGGATACTATGGCTACACCTTC
TRBD1,TRBV6-2/TRBV6-3,.,TRBJ2-1,CASSYILGQGNNEQFF,TGTGCCAGCAGTTACATATTGGGACAGGGGAACAATGAGCAGTTCTTC
.,TRBV6-2/TRBV6-3,many,TRBJ1-1,CASTSGREWAEAFF,TGTGCCAGCACTTCGGGCCGCGAATGGGCTGAAGCTTTCTTT
TRBD2,TRBV29-1,few,TRBJ2-3,CSVYLAGERSTDTQYF,TGCAGCGTCTACTTAGCGGGGGAACGAAGCACAGATACGCAGTATTTT
.,TRBV9,.,TRBJ1-5,CASSVEGVINQPQHF,TGTGCCAGCAGCGTAGAGGGGGTGATCAATCAGCCCCAGCATTTT
TRBD1,TRBV15,few,TRBJ2-1,CATSRRTGVGNEQFF,TGTGCCACCAGCAGGAGGACAGGGGTTGGAAATGAGCAGTTCTTC
.,TRBV20-1,.,TRBJ2-1,CSARDMYGQFF,TGCAGTGCTAGAGATATGTATGGGCAGTTCTTC
TRBD1,TRBV7-9,.,TRBJ1-1,CASSWDRVDTEAFF,TGTGCCAGCAGCTGGGACAGGGTGGACACTGAAGCTTTCTTT
.,TRBV7-5,few,TRBJ2-1,CISVPEAYRDRGPHNEQFF,.
TRBD2,TRBV5-1,few,TRBJ2-1,CASSADGTSWLNEQFF,TGCGCCAGCAGCGCGGACGGGACTAGCTGGTTGAATGAGCAGTTCTTC
TRBD2,TRBV4-1,many,TRBJ2-3,CASSPGTSGITDTQYF,TGCGCCAGCAGCCCTGGGACTAGCGGGATCACAGATACGCAGTATTTT
TRBD1,TRBV5-1,.,TRBJ2-5,CASSSEGGDETQYF,TGCGCCAGCAGCTCCGAAGGGGGCGATGAGACCCAGTACTTC
.,TRBV28,few,TRBJ1-6,CATAEGPSPLHF,TGTGCCACCGCAGAAGGGCCTTCACCCCTCCACTTT
.,TRBV4-1,many,TRBJ2-5,CASSQGRWASIPETQYF,TGCGCCAGCAGCCAAGGCCGGTGGGCGTCCATCCCTGAGACCCAGTACTTC
TRBD2,TRBV20-1,few,TRBJ2-2,CSARELAGGHTGELFF,TGCAGTGCTAGAGAACTAGCGGGGGGCCACACCGGGGAGCTGTTTTTT
.,TRBV29-1,many,TRBJ2-5,CSVEGGRTRVQYF,TGCAGCGTTGAAGGGGGGAGAACCCGGGTCCAGTACTTC
TRBD2,TRBV29-1,.,TRBJ2-1,CSVDYPSSGGYNEQFF,TGCAGCGTTGACTATCCCTCTAGCGGGGGGTACAATGAGCAGTTCTTC
TRBD1,TRBV20-1,.,TRBJ1-1,CSAEGTGSTEAFF,TGCAGTGCTGAAGGGACAGGGTCCACTGAAGCTTTCTTT
.,TRBV12-3/TRBV12-4,many,TRBJ2-5,CASSSPVRRGTQYF,TGTGCCAGCAGTTCCCCGGTCCGACGGGGGACCCAGTACTTC